This TCR beta chain is from a study of CXCR3-negative and CXCR3-positive naive CD8 T cells. The CDR3 totals 16 residues. Germline V gene data show CDR1 as SQVTM and CDR2 as ANQGSEA. Carrying UMI labels, the TRB cDNA libraries were prepared through 5' RACE. No DNA is given; TCRdb re-called the 5' RACE reads and lists each CDR3 protein once. The listing contains about 8,000 distinct CDR3 sequences. The specimen was naive CXCR3- CD8+ T cells from blood. Subset indicated: CD45RO-CCR7+CD27+CD95- naive CD8+ T cells lacking CXCR3 (TNR3-). The receptor was derived from a human donor in good health. Some clones in this sample may be carry-over from other donors' samples. The chain is built from TRBV29-1 and TRBJ1-1; the D call of TRBD1 rests on TCRdb alone, since no DNA is present to check it. CDR3 sequence reads: CSVRGGTDIMNTEAFF.